This T cell receptor (beta chain) came from a study of molecular identifiers for immune sequencing clone quantification. Study-wide context: RNA from approximately 20,000 or 98,000 naive CD8 cells was split five ways in replicates, with four sequenced.

Sorting was used to obtain naive CD8 T cells (CD8+CD4-CCR7+CD45RA+). Preparation of the bulk TCR libraries relied on previously described methods and listed TCR primers. TCRdb passed the PCR reads through MiXCR, listing each CDR3 protein once. The sample contains approximately 630,000 distinct CDR3 sequences, less than 30% of which appear only once. Germline V gene sequence: CDR1 SQVTM, CDR2 ANQGSEA. With 7 bases removed from V and 6 bases from J, the gap between germline ends came to 13 bases. This CDR3 region has 12 residues. The clonotype was recovered from a human donor in good health. Some libraries in this study had Jurkat cell RNA spiked in. This chain uses TRBV29-1 with TRBJ2-1; the D gene is possibly TRBD2 (5 bases). The sequenced sample consisted of naive CD8+ T cells from blood, with Jurkat cell RNA spiked in. The subset is: FACS-sorted CD8+CD4-CCR7+CD45RA+ naive T cells. CDR3 in amino acids: CSAYGGFNEQFF. In DNA, the CDR3 is TGCAGCGCCTATGGAGGTTTCAATGAGCAGTTCTTC.